A single sample gave rise to the 15 T cell receptor beta chains below, sequenced in a study of T cell responses to AZD1222 COVID-19 vaccine. Measured with immunoSEQ multiplex PCR; TCRdb has only the in-frame clones, and not every one. This table has around 140,000 clones, 80% to 90% appearing once. The sample here was peripheral blood, taken on day 0 of AZD1222 vaccination. The receptors were gathered from an adult in good health.

The chain couples TRBV18 to TRBJ1-5; 11 bases agree with TRBD1. Trimming took 4 bases from V and 7 from J; bases not matched to a gene: 6. The V gene's germline CDR1 is KGHSH and CDR2 LQKENI. CDR3 length: 15 residues. CDR3: CASSLGTGGRQPQHF. CDR3 sequence (DNA): TGTGCCAGCTCACTCGGGACAGGGGGGAGGCAGCCCCAGCATTTT. Full variable domain (remainder filled in from reference TRBV18 and TRBJ1-5): NAGVMQNPRHLVRRRGQEARLRCSPMKGHSHVYWYRQLPEEGLKFMVYLQKENIIDESGMPKERFSAEFPKEGPSILRIQQVVRGDSAAYFCASSLGTGGRQPQHFGDGTRLSIL.

The rearrangement uses TRBV24-1 and TRBJ2-1; D gene uncertain. The CDR3 loop spans 13 amino acids. Trimming stripped 6 bases from V and 2 bases from J, with 7 bases between. In germline, CDR1 is KGHDR, CDR2 SFDVKD. The CDR3 bases are TGTGCCACCAGTAGATTACCCTACAATGAGCAGTTCTTC. Translated: CATSRLPYNEQFF.

This chain uses TRBV7-2 with TRBJ2-5; D uncertain. Germline CDR1 reads SGHTA; CDR2 reads FQGNSA. Trimming pared 6 bases from V and 14 bases from J, leaving 19 bases between. The CDR3 loop spans 12 amino acids. Written as DNA, the CDR3 is TGTGCCAGCAGGATACCCACCCAGATCGCATACTTC. This codes for CASRIPTQIAYF. Looking up the rest from reference TRBV7-2 and TRBJ2-5 gives the full variable domain: GAGVSQSPSNKVTEKGKDVELRCDPISGHTALYWYRQSLGQGLEFLIYFQGNSAPDKSGLPSDRFSAERTGGSVSTLTIQRTQQEDSAVYLCASRIPTQIAYFGPGTRLLVL.

This chain links TRBV5-5 with TRBJ1-1, with TRBD1 identical over 9 bases. The J segment lost 4 bases and the V segment lost 0 bases, leaving 10 bases of the junction unmatched. Germline values: CDR1 SGHKS, CDR2 YYEKEE (reference sequence). The CDR3 is 17 amino acids. For the CDR3, the DNA is TGTGCCAGCAGCTTGGCCATTCCGGGACAGGGAACCACTGAAGCTTTCTTT. Translated: CASSLAIPGQGTTEAFF.

The chain uses TRBV28 and TRBJ1-5; 11 bases align to TRBD1. V shed 6 bases and J 8 bases; nucleotides not matched to a gene: 9. The CDR3 runs 15 residues. Germline assignment: CDR1 MDHEN and CDR2 SYDVKM. DNA for the CDR3: TGTGCCAGCAGACCCGGGACAGGGGGGAGGAAGCCCCAGCATTTT. Protein: CASRPGTGGRKPQHF.

The chain employs TRBV6-2 or TRBV6-3 and TRBJ2-7; 12 nucleotides agree with TRBD1. V shed 4 bases and J 2 bases; nucleotides not matched to a gene: 3. The CDR3 is 15 amino acids. In germline, CDR1 is MNHEY, CDR2 SVGEGT. CDR3: CASSLGTGGTYEQYF. In DNA form, the CDR3 reads TGTGCCAGCAGTTTGGGGACAGGGGGCACCTACGAGCAGTACTTC.

This chain connects TRBV7-9 to TRBJ1-1, with a possible D match to TRBD1 (6 bases). CDR1 is SEHNR, CDR2 FQNEAQ, per germline (reference sequence). This CDR3 region has 13 residues. Trimming shortened V by 8 bases and J by 4 bases, and 14 bases separated the two germline ends. CDR3 DNA sequence: TGTGCCAGCCTAAGGGGGTTAGGCACTGAAGCTTTCTTT. Its protein product is CASLRGLGTEAFF.

The chain uses TRBV7-9 and TRBJ1-1; a weak D match, TRBD1 (5 bases). The V gene lost 0 bases and the J gene lost 2 bases, with 7 bases spanning the gap. The CDR3 is made up of 14 amino acids. Germline CDR1 and CDR2: SEHNR and FQNEAQ (reference sequence). The CDR3 region has the DNA TGTGCCAGCAGCTTAGCGGGGGGAAACACTGAAGCTTTCTTT. Its translation is CASSLAGGNTEAFF.

The V gene is TRBV19, the J gene TRBJ2-2; TRBD1 is a possible D gene (5 bases). From germline, CDR1 is LNHDA and CDR2 SQIVND (reference sequence). This CDR3 has 15 residues. The ends were cut back, 8 bases at V and 7 bases at J, with 20 bases in the middle. Here the CDR3 DNA reads TGTGCCAGTCACCCTGGCAGGGCGTCGGTCGGGGAGCTGTTTTTT. Translating gives CASHPGRASVGELFF.

V usage is TRBV28 and J usage is TRBJ1-4; possible D gene TRBD1, 5 bases. V dropped 5 bases and J dropped 0 bases, with 16 bases sitting between them. CDR1 MDHEN and CDR2 SYDVKM come from the germline V gene. The CDR3 runs 17 residues. The chain's CDR3 is CASSLTFGDATNEKLFF. Written as DNA, the CDR3 is TGTGCCAGCAGTCTAACTTTCGGGGACGCAACTAATGAAAAACTGTTTTTT.

V is TRBV18 and J is TRBJ2-7, with TRBD2 identical over 10 bases. Germline CDR1 is KGHSH and CDR2 is LQKENI. V lost 5 bases and J lost 4; bases outside the gene matches: 8. The CDR3 runs to 15 residues. The CDR3 nucleotides are TGTGCCAGCTCAAAATATAGGACTAGCGGATACGAGCAGTACTTC. Translation gives CASSKYRTSGYEQYF.

In this sample, this clone turned up once. J is TRBJ1-1 and V is TRBV2; D is perhaps TRBD1 (5 bases). Trimming took off 4 bases at V and 6 bases at J, with 9 bases between the two ends. CDR1 and CDR2 (germline): SNHLY, FYNNEI. The CDR3 loop spans 12 amino acids. Here the CDR3 DNA reads TGTGCCAGCAGTGCGGGGGGGTCTGAAGCTTTCTTT. As protein: CASSAGGSEAFF.

This chain links TRBV6-5 with TRBJ2-4; 8 nucleotides match TRBD2. In germline, CDR1 is MNHEY, CDR2 SVGAGI. V shed 2 bases, J shed 7 bases, and the junction held 7 bases outside the gene matches. The CDR3 spans 15 residues. Here the CDR3 DNA reads TGTGCCAGCAGTTACGCATCGGGAGGGATGAACATTCAGTACTTC. Residues: CASSYASGGMNIQYF.

The chain has TRBV2 and TRBJ1-2; the match to TRBD1 covers 7 bases. J lost 5 bases, V lost 3 bases, and 0 bases had no gene match. This CDR3 contains 12 residues. From germline, CDR1 is SNHLY and CDR2 FYNNEI. In DNA form, the CDR3 reads TGTGCCAGCAGTGACAGGGGGTATGGCTACACCTTC. It codes for CASSDRGYGYTF.

The CDR3 DNA reads as TGTGCCAGCAGTAGGACAGGGGTTAATGAAAAACTGTTTTTT. This codes for CASSRTGVNEKLFF. The chain carries TRBV27 and TRBJ1-4; 9 positions match TRBD1. V dropped 5 bases and J dropped 4; count of bases not matched to a gene: 2. Germline CDR1 reads MNHEY; CDR2 reads SMNVEV (reference sequence). The CDR3 is 14 residues long.